This T cell receptor beta chain originates from a study of control samples from healthy donors and cancer patients. Only in-frame clones appear in the TCRdb table, and some are missing; sequencing was by immunoSEQ multiplex PCR. This table holds roughly 100,000 clones, around 88% found once. The CDR3 is 18 residues long. CDR1 is SGHTA, CDR2 FQGTGA, per germline. The J segment lost 0 bases and the V segment lost 5 bases, leaving 12 bases of the junction unmatched. This sequence was found in a man aged 60 to 69 with lung cancer. Sequenced material: PBMCs. The chain combines TRBV7-3 with TRBJ2-2; 7 bases match TRBD1. CDR3 in DNA: TGTGCCAGCAGCGCACGAAATGTAGGGGGCGCGAACACCGGGGAGCTGTTTTTT. Amino acids: CASSARNVGGANTGELFF.